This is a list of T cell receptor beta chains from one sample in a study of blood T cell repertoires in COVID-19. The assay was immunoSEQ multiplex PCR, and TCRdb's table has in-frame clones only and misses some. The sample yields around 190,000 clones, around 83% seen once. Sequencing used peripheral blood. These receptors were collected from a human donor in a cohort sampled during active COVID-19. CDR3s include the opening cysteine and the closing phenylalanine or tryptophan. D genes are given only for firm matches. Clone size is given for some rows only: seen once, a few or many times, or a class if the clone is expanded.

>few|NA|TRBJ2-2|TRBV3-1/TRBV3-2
CASSSTSNTGELFF
TGTGCCAGCAGCTCGACTTCGAACACCGGGGAGCTGTTTTTT
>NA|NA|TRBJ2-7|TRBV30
CAWNFRGRNYEQYF
TGTGCCTGGAATTTTAGGGGCAGAAACTACGAGCAGTACTTC
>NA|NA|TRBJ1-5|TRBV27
CASSKGHLISNQPQHF
TGTGCCAGCAGTAAAGGACACCTTATTAGCAATCAGCCCCAGCATTTT
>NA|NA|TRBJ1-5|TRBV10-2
CASRGGQKDSNQPQHF
TGCGCCAGCAGGGGCGGACAGAAGGATAGCAATCAGCCCCAGCATTTT
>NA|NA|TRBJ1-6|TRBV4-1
CASSLHVQSPLHF
TGCGCCAGCAGCCTACACGTCCAATCACCCCTCCACTTT
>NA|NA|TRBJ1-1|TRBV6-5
CASSSTQANTEAFF
TGTGCCAGCAGTTCAACCCAGGCGAACACTGAAGCTTTCTTT
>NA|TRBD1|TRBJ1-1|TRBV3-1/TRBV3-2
CASSQNPGGGTEAFF
TGTGCCAGCAGCCAAAACCCAGGGGGCGGCACTGAAGCTTTCTTT
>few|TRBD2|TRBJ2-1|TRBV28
CASSPQGPRTSGRNNEQFF
TGTGCCAGCAGCCCGCAGGGGCCCCGGACTAGCGGGAGAAACAATGAGCAGTTCTTC
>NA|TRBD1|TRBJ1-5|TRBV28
CASSQRQGRQPQHF
TGTGCCAGCAGCCAACGACAGGGACGCCAGCCCCAGCATTTT
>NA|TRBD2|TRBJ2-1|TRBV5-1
CASSLEASGTNNEQFF
TGCGCCAGCAGCTTGGAGGCTAGCGGGACAAACAATGAGCAGTTCTTC
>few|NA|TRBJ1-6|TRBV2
CASIESSYNSPLHF
TGTGCCAGCATTGAGAGCTCCTATAATTCACCCCTCCACTTT
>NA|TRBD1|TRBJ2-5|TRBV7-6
CASGVDRGQSRGETQYF
TGTGCCAGCGGGGTGGACAGGGGTCAATCTCGAGGGGAGACCCAGTACTTC
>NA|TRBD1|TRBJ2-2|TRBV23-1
CASSQTGQANTGELFF
TGCGCCAGCAGTCAAACGGGACAGGCGAACACCGGGGAGCTGTTTTTT
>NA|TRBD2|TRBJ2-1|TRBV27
CASRSGLSRFF
TGTGCCAGCAGGTCGGGACTATCGCGGTTCTTC
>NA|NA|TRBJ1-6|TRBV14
CASSPLGGHSPLHF
TGTGCCAGCAGCCCCCTCGGGGGGCACTCACCCCTCCACTTT
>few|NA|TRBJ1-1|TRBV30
CAWSSRDGTEAFF
TGTGCCTGGAGTAGCAGGGATGGCACTGAAGCTTTCTTT
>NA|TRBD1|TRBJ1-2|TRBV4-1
CASSPRTGNNYGYTF
TGCGCCAGCAGCCCCCGGACAGGGAATAACTATGGCTACACCTTC
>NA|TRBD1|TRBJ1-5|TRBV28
CASSLSWSGGLSNQPQHF
TGTGCCAGCAGTTTATCTTGGTCAGGGGGGCTTAGCAATCAGCCCCAGCATTTT
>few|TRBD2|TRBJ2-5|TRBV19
CASSTRGRWETQYF
TGTGCCAGTAGTACTCGCGGGAGGTGGGAGACCCAGTACTTC
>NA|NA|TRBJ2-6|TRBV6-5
CASSYSQATGANVLTF
TGTGCCAGCAGTTACTCGCAGGCAACTGGGGCCAACGTCCTGACTTTC
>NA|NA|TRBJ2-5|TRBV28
CASSFIADTNQETQYF
TGTGCCAGCAGTTTCATAGCGGATACCAACCAAGAGACCCAGTACTTC
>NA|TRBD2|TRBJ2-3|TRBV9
CASSFRLAGSDTQYF
TGTGCCAGCAGCTTCCGACTAGCAGGCTCCGATACGCAGTATTTT
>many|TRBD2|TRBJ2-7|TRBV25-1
CASSATGGNGEQYF
TGTGCCAGCAGTGCCACGGGGGGTAATGGGGAGCAGTACTTC
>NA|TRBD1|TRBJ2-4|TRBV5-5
CASSLGQGAAKNIQYF
TGTGCCAGCAGCTTGGGACAGGGAGCGGCCAAAAACATTCAGTACTTC
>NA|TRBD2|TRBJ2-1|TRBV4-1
CASSRGAGVYEQFF
TGCGCCAGCAGCCGTGGGGCGGGAGTATATGAGCAGTTCTTC
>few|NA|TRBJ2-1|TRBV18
CASSPERKRYNEQFF
TGTGCCAGCTCACCGGAGCGGAAGCGTTACAATGAGCAGTTCTTC
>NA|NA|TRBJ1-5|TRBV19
CASSIDRGPNQPQHF
TGTGCCAGTAGTATAGACCGGGGTCCCAATCAGCCCCAGCATTTT
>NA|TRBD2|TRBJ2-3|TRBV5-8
CASSIRTSGRDGDTDTQYF
TGTGCCAGCAGCATAAGGACTAGCGGGAGGGACGGCGACACAGATACGCAGTATTTT
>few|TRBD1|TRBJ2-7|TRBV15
CATSRARTGDYEQYF
TGTGCCACCAGCAGGGCTAGGACAGGGGACTACGAGCAGTACTTC
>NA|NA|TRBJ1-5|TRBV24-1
CATSNGQPWPQHF
TGTGCCACCAGCAACGGACAGCCATGGCCCCAGCATTTT
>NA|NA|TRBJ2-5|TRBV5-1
CASSLEQKTQYF
TGCGCCAGCAGCTTAGAACAGAAGACCCAGTACTTC
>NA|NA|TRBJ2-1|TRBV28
CASSPSPKTRGNEQFF
TGTGCCAGCAGTCCGTCCCCTAAGACCCGGGGCAATGAGCAGTTCTTC
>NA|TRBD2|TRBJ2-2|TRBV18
CASSPAGGDTGELFF
TGTGCCAGCTCACCAGCGGGAGGAGACACCGGGGAGCTGTTTTTT
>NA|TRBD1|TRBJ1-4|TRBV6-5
CASSYDRGGLGGKLFF
TGTGCCAGCAGTTATGACAGGGGTGGTTTGGGTGGGAAACTGTTTTTT
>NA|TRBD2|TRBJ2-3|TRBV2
CASHVGLAGVRSTDTQYF
TGTGCCAGCCATGTGGGTCTAGCGGGAGTTAGGAGCACAGATACGCAGTATTTT
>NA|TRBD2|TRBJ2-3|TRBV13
CASSLSGRGTDTQYF
TGTGCCAGCAGCTTAAGCGGGAGAGGGACAGATACGCAGTATTTT
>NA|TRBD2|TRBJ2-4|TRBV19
CASSIGPWAGGAKNIQYF
TGTGCCAGTAGTATAGGGCCGTGGGCGGGGGGAGCCAAAAACATTCAGTACTTC
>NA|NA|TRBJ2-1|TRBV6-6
CASSYGRDNEQFF
TGTGCCAGCAGTTACGGCCGGGACAATGAGCAGTTCTTC
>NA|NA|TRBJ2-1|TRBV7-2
CASSLTPGAYNEQFF
TGTGCCAGCAGCTTAACTCCTGGAGCCTACAATGAGCAGTTCTTC
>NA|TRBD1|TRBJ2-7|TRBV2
CASRDRSTAYEQYF
TGTGCCAGCAGGGACAGGTCTACAGCCTACGAGCAGTACTTC
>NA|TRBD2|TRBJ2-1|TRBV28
CASRPTSERYNEQFF
TGTGCCAGCAGACCGACTAGCGAGCGCTACAATGAGCAGTTCTTC
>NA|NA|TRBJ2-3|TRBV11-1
CASSLVPSEFTDTQYF
TGTGCCAGCAGCTTAGTACCTAGCGAGTTCACAGATACGCAGTATTTT
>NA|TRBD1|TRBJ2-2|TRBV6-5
CASRWGTVKTGELFF
TGTGCCAGCAGATGGGGGACAGTTAAAACCGGGGAGCTGTTTTTT
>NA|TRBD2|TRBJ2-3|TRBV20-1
CSASRSGHSTDTQYF
TGCAGTGCTAGTCGTAGCGGGCACAGCACAGATACGCAGTATTTT
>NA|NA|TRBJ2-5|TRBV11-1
CASSDTSFGTQYF
TGTGCCAGCAGCGACACTAGCTTTGGGACCCAGTACTTC
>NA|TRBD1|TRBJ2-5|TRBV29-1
CSGADRGQETQYF
TGCAGCGGGGCGGACAGGGGTCAAGAGACCCAGTACTTC
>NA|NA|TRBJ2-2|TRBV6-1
CASSESRTNTGELFF
TGTGCCAGCAGTGAATCCAGGACGAACACCGGGGAGCTGTTTTTT
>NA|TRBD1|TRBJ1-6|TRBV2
CASRNLQGPSPLHF
TGTGCCAGCAGGAACTTACAGGGGCCCTCACCCCTCCACTTT
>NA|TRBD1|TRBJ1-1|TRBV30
CAWSGGDRGRGTEAFF
TGTGCCTGGAGTGGGGGGGACAGGGGGCGAGGCACTGAAGCTTTCTTT
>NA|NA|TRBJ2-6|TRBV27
CASSSDREGILANVLTF
TGTGCCAGCAGTTCGGACAGGGAGGGGATTCTGGCCAACGTCCTGACTTTC
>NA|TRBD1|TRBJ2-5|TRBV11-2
CASSSWTGGYETQYF
TGTGCCAGCAGCTCGTGGACAGGGGGCTACGAGACCCAGTACTTC
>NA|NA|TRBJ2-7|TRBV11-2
CASSLTRRQNEQYF
TGTGCCAGCAGCTTAACTAGGCGGCAAAACGAGCAGTACTTC
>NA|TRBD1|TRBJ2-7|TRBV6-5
CASSPRDSPSYEQYF
TGTGCCAGCAGTCCCCGGGACAGCCCCTCCTACGAGCAGTACTTC